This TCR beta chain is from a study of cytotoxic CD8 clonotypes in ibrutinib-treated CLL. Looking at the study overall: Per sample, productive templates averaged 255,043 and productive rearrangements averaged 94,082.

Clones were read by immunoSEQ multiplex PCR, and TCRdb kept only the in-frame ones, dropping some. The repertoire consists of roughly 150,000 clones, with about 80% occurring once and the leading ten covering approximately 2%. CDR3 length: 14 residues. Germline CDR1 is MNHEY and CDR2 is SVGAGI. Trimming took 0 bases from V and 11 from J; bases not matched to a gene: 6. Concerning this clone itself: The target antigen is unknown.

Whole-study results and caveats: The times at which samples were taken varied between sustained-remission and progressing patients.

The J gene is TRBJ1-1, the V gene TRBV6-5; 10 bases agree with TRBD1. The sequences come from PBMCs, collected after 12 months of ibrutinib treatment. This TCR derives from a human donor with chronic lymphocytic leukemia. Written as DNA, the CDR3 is TGTGCCAGCAGTTACTCGAGACAGGGGGCTATGGCTTTCTTT. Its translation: CASSYSRQGAMAFF.